The sequence of this TCR beta chain was determined in a study of cytomegalovirus exposure and HLA in healthy donors. Study background: A prior study identified approximately 120 million unique TCR beta sequences from some 200 million T cells.

This clone was detected only a few times. The PCR contained 60 Vbeta and 13 Jbeta primers. Assay: immunoSEQ multiplex PCR; the TCRdb copy retains only in-frame clones and omits some. Found here are under 150,000 clones, roughly 80% of them singletons; the top ten hold roughly 1.2%. This receptor was taken from a boy younger than 18 in good health and CMV-seronegative. Sequenced input: PBMCs.

CDR3 protein: CASSLRQGEVRGYTF. The CDR3 nucleotides are TGCGCCAGCAGCCTTCGACAGGGGGAGGTGCGCGGCTACACCTTC. The J gene is TRBJ1-2, the V gene TRBV4-1; 9 bases align to TRBD1. Unmatched junction bases numbered 11, after V lost 4 bases and J lost 8 bases. In germline, CDR1 is MGHRA, CDR2 YSYEKL. The CDR3 spans 15 residues.